This passage covers 25 T cell receptor beta chains from one sample sequenced in a study of cytomegalovirus exposure and HLA in healthy donors. Primers: 60 Vbeta forward and 13 Jbeta reverse. The table came from immunoSEQ multiplex PCR; TCRdb's copy has only in-frame clones and leaves some out. Here the sample spans roughly 120,000 clones, 73% being singletons. The sequenced material came from PBMCs. All receptors come from a man in his sixties in good health and CMV-seropositive.

V gene TRBV2 combines with J gene TRBJ2-5, with 7 bases fitting TRBD1. Germline values: CDR1 SNHLY, CDR2 FYNNEI. CDR3 length: 14 amino acids. J lost 0 bases, V lost 10 bases, and 8 bases had no gene match. The chain's CDR3 is CATRVQGYQETQYF. In DNA form, the CDR3 reads TGTGCCACCCGTGTACAGGGGTACCAAGAGACCCAGTACTTC.

This clone was detected only once. The rearrangement joins TRBV28 to TRBJ1-6; no reliable D call. Trimming took off 4 bases at V and 8 bases at J, with 12 bases between the two ends. Germline CDR1 reads MDHEN; CDR2 reads SYDVKM. This CDR3 is built from 14 residues. CDR3 in amino acids: CASSSGSSDSPLHF. DNA for the CDR3: TGTGCCAGCAGTTCCGGGTCCTCCGATTCACCCCTCCACTTT.

This chain uses TRBV4-1 with TRBJ1-1, with D possibly TRBD1 on 5 matching bases. Between the trimmed V and J ends, which lost 5 bases and 1 base, there was a span of 8 bases. The length of the CDR3 is 13 residues. Looked up from germline, CDR1 is MGHRA and CDR2 is YSYEKL. CDR3 residues: CASSWGENTEAFF. The CDR3 DNA is TGCGCCAGCAGCTGGGGGGAGAACACTGAAGCTTTCTTT.

The chain recombines TRBV18 with TRBJ2-5; D is uncertain. This CDR3 comprises 11 residues. The germline gives CDR1 KGHSH, CDR2 LQKENI. Trimming removed 6 bases from V and 4 bases from J, with 6 bases in between. DNA of the CDR3: TGTGCCAGCTCGCGCCGAGAGACCCAGTACTTC. Its protein product is CASSRRETQYF.

This clone was counted between two and nine times. As DNA, the CDR3 is TGTGCCAGCAGTCCCCAGGGTGGGGAAAACACCGGGGAGCTGTTTTTT. The encoded protein is CASSPQGGENTGELFF. The chain links TRBV28 to TRBJ2-2; maybe TRBD1 (5 bases). Trimming took off 5 bases at V and 2 bases at J, with 15 bases between the two ends. This CDR3 region has 16 residues. Germline CDR1 and CDR2: MDHEN and SYDVKM.

This chain connects TRBV19 to TRBJ2-3; a weak D match, TRBD1 (5 bases). The V gene lost 5 bases and the J gene lost 2 bases, with 11 bases spanning the gap. The germline gives CDR1 LNHDA, CDR2 SQIVND (reference sequence). The CDR3 is 14 amino acids. The CDR3 sequence is CASSYPGYTDTQYF. CDR3 coding DNA: TGTGCCAGTAGTTACCCAGGGTACACAGATACGCAGTATTTT.

This chain uses TRBV30 with TRBJ1-4, with a weak D call TRBD1 (6 bases). Trimming left V 1 base short and J 8 bases short, with 14 bases between. Germline CDR1 reads GTSNPN; CDR2 reads SVGIG (reference sequence). The CDR3 covers 14 residues. The DNA of the CDR3 is TGTGCCTGGAGTGACCCCCTTACAGGGGAAAAACTGTTTTTT. It is translated as CAWSDPLTGEKLFF. The full variable domain, in which reference TRBV30 and TRBJ1-4 provide the parts outside the CDR3, is SQTIHQWPATLVQPVGSPLSLECTVEGTSNPNLYWYRQAAGRGLQLLFYSVGIGQISSEVPQNLSASRPQDRQFILSSKKLLLSDSGFYLCAWSDPLTGEKLFFGSGTQLSVL.

This chain uses TRBV7-2 with TRBJ1-1, with TRBD1 matching over 8 bases. V trimming: 5 bases; J trimming: 0 bases; junction bases outside the gene matches: 8. The germline gives CDR1 SGHTA, CDR2 FQGNSA. The CDR3 is 16 residues long. In DNA, the CDR3 is TGTGCCAGCAGCGTCAAGGAACAGGGGGTGAACACTGAAGCTTTCTTT. It is translated as CASSVKEQGVNTEAFF. The variable domain in full, with the rest retrieved from reference TRBV7-2 and TRBJ1-1, is GAGVSQSPSNKVTEKGKDVELRCDPISGHTALYWYRQSLGQGLEFLIYFQGNSAPDKSGLPSDRFSAERTGGSVSTLTIQRTQQEDSAVYLCASSVKEQGVNTEAFFGQGTRLTVV.

This clone was observed a handful of times. The chain combines TRBV5-1 with TRBJ1-6; D is ambiguous. Germline-derived CDR1 and CDR2 are SGHRS and YFSETQ. V lost 1 base to trimming and J lost 8 bases, with 10 bases between them. This CDR3 is built from 14 residues. CDR3 coding DNA: TGCGCCAGCAGCTTGAGGGTGAGGGATTCACCCCTCCACTTT. It yields the protein CASSLRVRDSPLHF. Complete variable domain (other parts from reference TRBV5-1 and TRBJ1-6): KAGVTQTPRYLIKTRGQQVTLSCSPISGHRSVSWYQQTPGQGLQFLFEYFSETQRNKGNFPGRFSGRQFSNSRSEMNVSTLELGDSALYLCASSLRVRDSPLHFGNGTRLTVT.

This clone was counted a single time. The chain employs TRBV5-1 and TRBJ2-7; TRBD1 agrees at 7 bases. The CDR3 has 17 residues. CDR1 is SGHRS and CDR2 is YFSETQ in the germline V gene. J was trimmed by 1 base and V by 5 bases; bases with no gene match: 15. CDR3 in DNA: TGCGCCAGCAGGGTATCCAACGCAGGGGGAAGATCCTACGAGCAGTACTTC. It specifies CASRVSNAGGRSYEQYF. Full variable domain (rest looked up from reference TRBV5-1 and TRBJ2-7): KAGVTQTPRYLIKTRGQQVTLSCSPISGHRSVSWYQQTPGQGLQFLFEYFSETQRNKGNFPGRFSGRQFSNSRSEMNVSTLELGDSALYLCASRVSNAGGRSYEQYFGPGTRLTVT.

CDR3 DNA: TGTGCCTGGGGGAGTGGTTCACCCCTCCACTTT. This codes for CAWGSGSPLHF. The chain combines TRBV30 with TRBJ1-6; D unclear. The germline CDR1 and CDR2 sequences are GTSNPN and SVGIG (reference sequence). This CDR3 is built from 11 residues. V was pared by 5 bases and J by 9 bases, with 8 bases between.

This clone has a handful of counts. J is TRBJ2-2 and V is TRBV6-5, with a weak D call TRBD1 (5 bases). V lost 11 bases and J 0 bases, leaving 10 bases between the germline ends. The CDR3 covers 13 residues. CDR1 and CDR2 from the germline V gene are MNHEY and SVGAGI. CDR3 sequence reads: CAAKGTNTGELFF. CDR3 bases: TGTGCCGCCAAGGGGACGAACACCGGGGAGCTGTTTTTT.

V and J are TRBV9 and TRBJ2-1, with a weak D call TRBD2 (6 bases). V lost 1 base to trimming and J lost 8 bases, with 7 bases between them. Germline assignment: CDR1 SGDLS and CDR2 YYNGEE. This CDR3 region has 12 residues. CDR3 protein: CASSVRRDEQFF. CDR3 nucleotides: TGTGCCAGCAGCGTAAGGAGGGATGAGCAGTTCTTC.

The chain is built from TRBV10-3 and TRBJ2-5, with a weak D call TRBD1 (6 bases). The V end lost 5 bases, the J end lost 4 bases, and 8 bases lay between the germline ends. CDR3 size: 12 residues. Germline CDR1 is ENHRY and CDR2 is SYGVKD. Written as DNA, the CDR3 is TGTGCCATCAGTACAGGGTCAGAGACCCAGTACTTC. This translates into CAISTGSETQYF.

Points on this clone: One end of the junction does not line up with germline, which may come from a read error. The V gene is TRBV7-9, the J gene TRBJ1-2, with D perhaps matching TRBD1 (5 bases). Germline lookup yields CDR1 SEHNR and CDR2 FQNEAQ (reference sequence). This CDR3 region has 12 residues. The CDR3 reads CSSRWGGDGYTF. The CDR3 nucleotides read TGTTCCAGCAGATGGGGCGGGGATGGCTACACCTTC.

The J gene is TRBJ1-3, the V gene TRBV16; no reliable D call. The germline V gene encodes CDR1 KGHSY and CDR2 FQNENV. V was trimmed by 3 bases and J by 0 bases, leaving 6 bases between them. The CDR3 runs to 14 residues. CDR3 DNA: TGTGCCAGCAGCCAGTCCATCTCTGGAAACACCATATATTTT. Its protein is CASSQSISGNTIYF.

The V call is TRBV5-1, the J call TRBJ2-5, with TRBD1 identical over 8 bases. The DNA end lines up better with TRBJ2-7; the J call may be wrong. CDR1 and CDR2 from the germline V gene are SGHRS and YFSETQ. This CDR3 has 13 amino acids. The CDR3 DNA sequence: TGCGCCAGCAGCCTGGGACAGGCCAACGAGCAGTACTTC. Translation gives CASSLGQANEQYF.

This chain uses TRBV30 with TRBJ2-2; D remains unclear. CDR3 length equals 12 residues. Trimming removed 2 bases from V and 6 bases from J, with 7 bases in between. Germline CDR1 reads GTSNPN; CDR2 reads SVGIG (reference sequence). The CDR3 spells CAWSLNSGELFF. The CDR3 nucleotides are TGTGCCTGGAGTTTAAACTCCGGGGAGCTGTTTTTT.

The gene calls are TRBV4-1 and TRBJ2-5; 15 bases are shared with TRBD2. With V trimmed by 3 bases and J by 5 bases, 13 bases remained unmatched. The CDR3 covers 19 residues. CDR1 is MGHRA, CDR2 YSYEKL, per germline. CDR3 DNA sequence: TGCGCCAGCAGCCAGGGACGGACTAGCGGGGGGGCAGGGTTTGAGACCCAGTACTTC. As protein: CASSQGRTSGGAGFETQYF.

The chain joins TRBV28 to TRBJ2-1; 10 nucleotides agree with TRBD2. The CDR3 extends over 14 amino acids. In germline, CDR1 is MDHEN, CDR2 SYDVKM. V trimming: 6 bases; J trimming: 9 bases; junction bases outside the gene matches: 8. CDR3 sequence (DNA): TGTGCCAGCAGAAAGCTAGCGGGGGTCGGTGAGCAGTTCTTC. It specifies CASRKLAGVGEQFF.

This chain uses TRBV11-2 with TRBJ2-4; D is possibly TRBD1 (6 bases). CDR3 size: 15 residues. The germline V and J ends were trimmed by 5 bases and 6 bases, with 17 bases remaining between them. Germline V gene sequence: CDR1 SGHAT, CDR2 FQNNGV. CDR3 amino acids: CASSTHRASLNIQYF. In DNA form, the CDR3 reads TGTGCCAGCAGCACCCACAGGGCCTCCCTAAACATTCAGTACTTC.

The V call is TRBV29-1, the J call TRBJ2-1; 7 nucleotides align to TRBD2. J lost 8 bases, V lost 7 bases, and 5 bases had no gene match. The germline V gene encodes CDR1 SQVTM and CDR2 ANQGSEA. The CDR3 totals 11 residues. CDR3 sequence reads: CSGTSQDEQFF. CDR3 DNA: TGCAGCGGGACTAGTCAAGATGAGCAGTTCTTC.

The V call is TRBV5-4, the J call TRBJ2-2, with 7 bases lining up with TRBD1. The CDR3 is made up of 17 amino acids. V lost 3 bases and J lost 8; bases outside the gene matches: 16. The germline gives CDR1 SGHNT, CDR2 YYREEE (reference sequence). The CDR3, as DNA: TGTGCCAGCAGCTCCCCGCCCTTCGGACAGGTAGTAGGGGAGCTGTTTTTT. This translates into CASSSPPFGQVVGELFF.

The chain links TRBV11-2 to TRBJ1-6; tentative D call: TRBD1 (6 bases). Trimming took 0 bases from V and 4 from J, leaving 16 bases between them. CDR3 size: 18 residues. The V gene's germline CDR1 is SGHAT and CDR2 FQNNGV. CDR3 loop: CASSLEQGGHRYNSPLHF. CDR3 DNA: TGTGCCAGCAGCTTAGAACAGGGAGGGCACCGGTATAATTCACCCCTCCACTTT.

Only a few counts were recorded for this clone. The J gene is TRBJ2-1, the V gene TRBV30, with 8 bases matching TRBD2. After removal of 3 bases from V and 0 bases from J, the junction contained 4 bases not matched to a gene. The germline gives CDR1 GTSNPN, CDR2 SVGIG (reference sequence). The CDR3 spans 15 residues. DNA for the CDR3: TGTGCCTGGAGCCAACGGGGGGGCTCCTACAATGAGCAGTTCTTC. It codes for CAWSQRGGSYNEQFF.